Below are 28 T cell receptor beta chains sequenced from a single sample in a study of shared clonotypes between healthy human individuals. The data were produced by immunoSEQ multiplex PCR, yet TCRdb's version contains in-frame clones alone and is incomplete. Of over 850,000 clones in the sample, approximately 80% were seen once. Sample: memory CD4+ T cells from PBMCs. Regarding subset: CD45RA-negative fraction. These receptors all stem from a man between 18 and 29 years old in good health. Some clones in this sample may be carry-over from other donors' samples.

A few counts support this clone. The chain uses TRBV6-1 and TRBJ2-4; no reliable D call. The CDR3 totals 16 residues. The V and J ends lost 1 base and 0 bases respectively, with 10 bases between them. CDR1 is MNHNS and CDR2 is SASEGT in the germline V gene. CDR3: CASSEGWVIAKNIQYF. The CDR3 DNA follows: TGTGCCAGCAGTGAAGGGTGGGTTATAGCCAAAAACATTCAGTACTTC.

About this clone: A far larger clone lies a single base away; this is likely a read error. This rearrangement joins TRBV27 to TRBJ2-3, with D unclear. V lost 6 bases to trimming and J lost 2 bases, with 3 bases between them. CDR3 length: 11 residues. Germline loops: CDR1 MNHEY, CDR2 SMNVEV (reference sequence). This chain's CDR3 is CASSVTDTQYF. The DNA of the CDR3 is TGTGCCAGCAGCGTCACAGATACGCAGTATTTT.

The chain uses TRBV7-3 and TRBJ1-5, with TRBD1 identical over 10 bases. The CDR3 runs 14 residues. Trimming cost V 3 bases and J 8 bases; bases outside gene matches: 4. CDR1 is SGHTA, CDR2 FQGTGA, per germline. Written as DNA, the CDR3 is TGTGCCAGCAGCTTGACAGGGGGCGGGGAGCCCCAGCATTTT. Amino acid sequence: CASSLTGGGEPQHF.

The genes are TRBV29-1 and TRBJ2-1; D unresolved. V was trimmed by 3 bases and J by 8 bases, leaving 11 bases between them. CDR3 size: 12 residues. Germline loops: CDR1 SQVTM, CDR2 ANQGSEA. The CDR3 protein is CSVDPASDEQFF. The CDR3 DNA reads as TGCAGCGTTGACCCCGCCTCCGATGAGCAGTTCTTC.

The V call is TRBV2, the J call TRBJ2-1; 7 positions match TRBD1. The CDR3 totals 15 residues. Germline V lookup: CDR1 SNHLY, CDR2 FYNNEI. The trim removed 4 bases at V and 5 bases at J, leaving 8 bases unmatched. CDR3 amino acids: CASSVQGSGHNEQFF. As DNA, the CDR3 is TGTGCCAGCAGTGTACAGGGGAGCGGTCACAATGAGCAGTTCTTC.

The V gene is TRBV4-3, the J gene TRBJ1-3, with unresolved D. Germline CDR1 reads LGHNA; CDR2 reads YSLEER. The CDR3 has 16 amino acids. Between the trimmed V and J ends, which lost 0 bases and 2 bases, there was a span of 11 bases. The CDR3 region has the DNA TGCGCCAGCAGCCAAGATCCGGGTAGTACTGGAAACACCATATATTTT. Encoded protein: CASSQDPGSTGNTIYF.

V usage is TRBV28 and J usage is TRBJ1-1; D may be TRBD1 (6 bases). V was clipped by 8 bases and J by 0 bases, with 16 bases between them. The V gene's germline CDR1 is MDHEN and CDR2 SYDVKM. CDR3 length equals 15 residues. For the CDR3, the DNA is TGTGCCAGCCCAGCTGCGGGGGCTGTGAACACTGAAGCTTTCTTT. Translation gives CASPAAGAVNTEAFF.

The chain combines TRBV7-3 with TRBJ2-5; TRBD1 matches 8 bases. Germline loops: CDR1 SGHTA, CDR2 FQGTGA. With V trimmed by 2 bases and J by 2 bases, 10 bases remained unmatched. The CDR3 consists of 17 residues. As DNA, the CDR3 is TGTGCCAGCAGCTTAGCGGTCCCAGGGGGCGGGCAAGAGACCCAGTACTTC. Its protein product is CASSLAVPGGGQETQYF. Complete variable domain (other parts from reference TRBV7-3 and TRBJ2-5): GAGVSQTPSNKVTEKGKYVELRCDPISGHTALYWYRQSLGQGPEFLIYFQGTGAADDSGLPNDRFFAVRPEGSVSTLKIQRTERGDSAVYLCASSLAVPGGGQETQYFGPGTRLLVL.

The chain uses TRBV10-3 and TRBJ2-7; tentatively, D is TRBD1 (6 bases). Looked up from germline, CDR1 is ENHRY and CDR2 is SYGVKD. Between the trimmed V and J ends, which lost 3 bases and 5 bases, there was a span of 20 bases. This CDR3 spans 16 amino acids. The CDR3 sequence: CAISDLGSPTGNEQYF. CDR3 in DNA: TGTGCCATCAGTGACTTGGGATCCCCCACAGGGAACGAGCAGTACTTC.

The rearrangement uses TRBV6-6 and TRBJ1-1; possibly TRBD1 for D (5 bases). The CDR3 runs 14 residues. CDR1 MNHNY and CDR2 SVGAGI come from the germline V gene (reference sequence). V lost 6 bases and J 4 bases, leaving 15 bases between the germline ends. This chain's CDR3 is CASRLNADSTEAFF. The CDR3 DNA reads as TGTGCCAGCAGGTTAAATGCCGACAGCACTGAAGCTTTCTTT.

As DNA, the CDR3 is TGTGCCAGCAGCCAAGAAGTCACCGCTAGCGGGCTCTACTTC. It is translated as CASSQEVTASGLYF. The V and J genes are TRBV14 and TRBJ2-5, with 8 bases lining up with TRBD2. V shed 0 bases, J shed 14 bases, and the junction held 11 bases outside the gene matches. This CDR3 contains 14 residues. Per germline, CDR1 SGHDN and CDR2 FVKESK.

J is TRBJ2-2 and V is TRBV5-1; D is possibly TRBD1 (6 bases). Germline CDR1 reads SGHRS; CDR2 reads YFSETQ. This CDR3 is built from 15 residues. V lost 1 base and J 3 bases, leaving 10 bases between the germline ends. CDR3 coding DNA: TGCGCCAGCAGCTTGTTACGGACAGACACCGGGGAGCTGTTTTTT. This translates into CASSLLRTDTGELFF.

This chain links TRBV7-2 with TRBJ2-7; maybe TRBD2 (7 bases). The CDR3 is 15 residues long. From germline, CDR1 is SGHTA and CDR2 FQGNSA. V lost 4 bases, J lost 6 bases, and 19 bases lay in between. The CDR3 protein is CASSYLGRGQSEQYF. CDR3 DNA sequence: TGTGCCAGCAGCTACTTGGGGAGGGGACAAAGCGAGCAGTACTTC.

A single count supports this clone. This CDR3 is CAWSNSYGYTF. As DNA, the CDR3 is TGTGCCTGGAGTAACAGCTATGGCTACACCTTC. This chain connects TRBV30 to TRBJ1-2; the D is unclear. The ends were cut back, 2 bases at V and 4 bases at J, with 5 bases in the middle. The germline gives CDR1 GTSNPN, CDR2 SVGIG (reference sequence). This CDR3 spans 11 amino acids.

The chain carries TRBV10-3 and TRBJ2-7, with D possibly matching TRBD1 (5 bases). Germline V gene data show CDR1 as ENHRY and CDR2 as SYGVKD. The CDR3 consists of 13 residues. V dropped 7 bases and J dropped 3 bases, with 13 bases sitting between them. The DNA for the CDR3 is TGTGCCATCAAACTTGGGGCAGACTACGAGCAGTACTTC. This gives the protein CAIKLGADYEQYF.

The chain employs TRBV6-6 and TRBJ2-1; 10 nucleotides match TRBD2. The CDR3 spans 16 residues. Germline lookup yields CDR1 MNHNY and CDR2 SVGAGI (reference sequence). The V and J ends lost 2 bases and 9 bases, in that order; junction bases with no gene match: 10. The DNA of the CDR3 is TGTGCCAGCAGTTACGATCAAGCGGGAGGGCTAGGTGAGCAGTTCTTC. It encodes CASSYDQAGGLGEQFF.

This clone came up a few times. This chain joins TRBV7-2 and TRBJ1-2, with D maybe TRBD1 (5 bases). The germline V and J ends were trimmed by 2 bases and 2 bases, with 9 bases remaining between them. Looked up from germline, CDR1 is SGHTA and CDR2 is FQGNSA. The CDR3 has 14 residues. The CDR3 sequence: CASSLTGTNYGYTF. The CDR3 DNA reads as TGTGCCAGCAGCTTAACCGGGACGAACTATGGCTACACCTTC.

The J gene is TRBJ1-4, the V gene TRBV19; TRBD1 matches at 9 bases. CDR1 is LNHDA and CDR2 is SQIVND in the germline V gene (reference sequence). CDR3 length: 13 residues. Trimming removed 3 bases from V and 8 bases from J; junction bases left unmatched: 1. The CDR3 region is CASSIGQGEKLFF. The CDR3 DNA follows: TGTGCCAGTAGTATCGGACAGGGGGAAAAACTGTTTTTT.

V gene TRBV18 combines with J gene TRBJ1-2, with a tentative D call TRBD1 (5 bases). Trimming took off 7 bases at V and 6 bases at J, with 12 bases between the two ends. CDR1 and CDR2 (germline): KGHSH, LQKENI. The length of the CDR3 is 12 residues. The CDR3 coding sequence is TGTGCCAGCTATGGCGGGACGGATGGCTACACCTTC. It translates to CASYGGTDGYTF. Filled out from reference TRBV18 and TRBJ1-2, the complete variable domain reads NAGVMQNPRHLVRRRGQEARLRCSPMKGHSHVYWYRQLPEEGLKFMVYLQKENIIDESGMPKERFSAEFPKEGPSILRIQQVVRGDSAAYFCASYGGTDGYTFGSGTRLTVV.

This chain connects TRBV19 to TRBJ1-4; D call uncertain. The CDR3 contains 15 residues. Germline V lookup: CDR1 LNHDA, CDR2 SQIVND (reference sequence). V shed 4 bases and J shed 5 bases, with 14 bases lying between them. The CDR3 loop is CASSRVVTRNEKLFF. In nucleotides, the CDR3 is TGTGCCAGTAGTAGGGTGGTGACGAGAAATGAAAAACTGTTTTTT.

The V and J genes are TRBV19 and TRBJ1-1, with D perhaps matching TRBD1 (5 bases). The CDR3 spans 18 residues. V was pared by 6 bases and J by 0 bases, with 23 bases between. Germline loops: CDR1 LNHDA, CDR2 SQIVND (reference sequence). The CDR3 reads CASSMSGTTIRMNTEAFF. DNA for the CDR3: TGTGCCAGTAGCATGTCCGGGACCACTATCAGGATGAACACTGAAGCTTTCTTT.

V is TRBV7-2 and J is TRBJ2-3; 11 bases map to TRBD2. CDR3 length: 18 residues. The germline gives CDR1 SGHTA, CDR2 FQGNSA. J was trimmed by 0 bases and V by 5 bases; bases with no gene match: 10. The CDR3 loop is CASSLGTSGSASTDTQYF. The DNA for the CDR3 is TGTGCCAGCAGCCTTGGGACTAGCGGAAGCGCTAGCACAGATACGCAGTATTTT.

The chain links TRBV28 to TRBJ1-2, with a possible D match to TRBD1 (6 bases). The CDR3 spans 14 residues. Trimming took 10 bases from V and 4 from J, leaving 19 bases between them. Germline CDR1 and CDR2: MDHEN and SYDVKM. CDR3 amino acids: CAILRGGESYGYTF. As DNA, the CDR3 is TGTGCCATCCTGCGGGGGGGCGAGAGCTATGGCTACACCTTC.

The rearrangement uses TRBV5-1 and TRBJ2-3, with a possible D match to TRBD2 (7 bases). The V gene's germline CDR1 is SGHRS and CDR2 YFSETQ. CDR3 length: 14 residues. The V gene lost 5 bases and the J gene lost 1 base, with 11 bases spanning the gap. CDR3 protein: CASRRGGGTDTQYF. In DNA, the CDR3 is TGCGCCAGCAGAAGGGGGGGCGGCACAGATACGCAGTATTTT.

J is TRBJ1-1 and V is TRBV23-1; 8 bases are a match to TRBD1. TRBV23-1 is marked as an open reading frame, function uncertain. This CDR3 region has 15 residues. V gave up 3 bases and J gave up 3 bases; unmatched junction bases: 6. For the CDR3, the DNA is TGCGCCAGCAGTCACCCGACAGGGGATGACACTGAAGCTTTCTTT. This encodes CASSHPTGDDTEAFF.

The chain has TRBV9 and TRBJ2-7, with D uncertain. The V end was cut by 2 bases, the J end by 1 base, with 10 bases between. The germline CDR1 and CDR2 sequences are SGDLS and YYNGEE. The CDR3 is made up of 14 amino acids. The DNA for the CDR3 is TGTGCCAGCAGCGTGGATGGCGCTTCCTACGAGCAGTACTTC. It translates to CASSVDGASYEQYF. Variable domain in full (rest from reference TRBV9 and TRBJ2-7): DSGVTQTPKHLITATGQRVTLRCSPRSGDLSVYWYQQSLDQGLQFLIQYYNGEERAKGNILERFSAQQFPDLHSELNLSSLELGDSALYFCASSVDGASYEQYFGPGTRLTVT.

This clone turned up a few times. The rearrangement joins TRBV27 to TRBJ2-3; TRBD2 agrees at 9 bases. CDR1 is MNHEY, CDR2 SMNVEV, per germline (reference sequence). V lost 5 bases, J lost 8 bases, and 5 bases stayed unmatched. The CDR3 has 13 residues. In DNA form, the CDR3 reads TGTGCCAGCAGTGCTAGCGGGATAGCTACGCAGTATTTT. Translated: CASSASGIATQYF.

The chain recombines TRBV5-1 with TRBJ2-7, with TRBD1 matching 7 bases. J was trimmed by 2 bases and V by 0 bases; bases with no gene match: 5. The CDR3 totals 15 residues. From germline, CDR1 is SGHRS and CDR2 YFSETQ. CDR3 region: CASSLVRQGPYEQYF. CDR3 bases: TGCGCCAGCAGCTTGGTGCGACAGGGCCCCTACGAGCAGTACTTC.